Listed here are 27 T cell receptor beta chains from one sample, sequenced in a study of blood T cell repertoires in COVID-19. This table comes from immunoSEQ multiplex PCR, and its TCRdb copy is limited to in-frame clones, with some not included. The table has 200,000 or so clones, about nine tenths seen once. The sample taken for sequencing was PBMCs or T cells enriched from blood (not recorded which). These receptors were obtained from a woman in her 40s with acute COVID-19.

This chain uses TRBV2 with TRBJ1-2; D is unresolved. Trimming shortened V by 2 bases and J by 4 bases, and 11 bases separated the two germline ends. The CDR3 runs to 14 residues. CDR1 and CDR2 (germline): SNHLY, FYNNEI. This CDR3 reads CASSEYGEGYGYTF. CDR3 bases: TGTGCCAGCAGTGAATATGGGGAGGGCTATGGCTACACCTTC.

The J gene is TRBJ2-3, the V gene TRBV7-9; 8 bases map to TRBD2. Germline CDR1 is SEHNR and CDR2 is FQNEAQ (reference sequence). V dropped 5 bases and J dropped 5; count of bases not matched to a gene: 12. The CDR3 runs to 16 residues. CDR3 amino acids: CASSPPRTSPGDTQYF. The CDR3 DNA reads as TGTGCCAGCAGCCCTCCCCGGACTAGCCCCGGAGATACGCAGTATTTT.

This clone was observed once. The chain couples TRBV27 to TRBJ2-2; TRBD1 might be the D (5 bases). V dropped 5 bases and J dropped 6 bases, with 13 bases sitting between them. In germline, CDR1 is MNHEY, CDR2 SMNVEV (reference sequence). CDR3 length: 14 residues. The chain's CDR3 is CASSPTRQSGELFF. The CDR3, as DNA: TGTGCCAGCAGTCCGACACGACAGTCCGGGGAGCTGTTTTTT.

The CDR3, as DNA: TGTGCCAGCAGGGGGGGGACAGGGAGGTGGGCTTTCTTT. As protein: CASRGGTGRWAFF. V usage is TRBV6-5 and J usage is TRBJ1-1; 9 bases align to TRBD1. The J segment lost 11 bases and the V segment lost 6 bases, leaving 10 bases of the junction unmatched. Germline loops: CDR1 MNHEY, CDR2 SVGAGI. This CDR3 region has 13 residues.

The V and J genes are TRBV19 and TRBJ2-1, with TRBD1 matching over 10 bases. CDR3 length: 15 amino acids. Germline CDR1 LNHDA, CDR2 SQIVND (reference sequence). V was clipped by 6 bases and J by 3 bases; unmatched bases: 5. The CDR3 DNA reads as TGTGCCAGTAGAATCCGGGACAGGGGCTACAATGAGCAGTTCTTC. It translates to CASRIRDRGYNEQFF.

This clone was found a few times. The rearrangement joins TRBV5-1 to TRBJ2-1; 11 bases are a match to TRBD2. V trimming: 0 bases; J trimming: 9 bases; junction bases outside the gene matches: 5. The CDR3 covers 15 residues. Looked up from germline, CDR1 is SGHRS and CDR2 is YFSETQ. The CDR3 sequence: CASSLDSGGAREQFF. The CDR3 DNA is TGCGCCAGCAGCTTGGATAGCGGGGGGGCCCGTGAGCAGTTCTTC. Full variable domain (rest looked up from reference TRBV5-1 and TRBJ2-1): KAGVTQTPRYLIKTRGQQVTLSCSPISGHRSVSWYQQTPGQGLQFLFEYFSETQRNKGNFPGRFSGRQFSNSRSEMNVSTLELGDSALYLCASSLDSGGAREQFFGPGTRLTVL.

The chain couples TRBV27 to TRBJ2-6; 9 positions agree with TRBD1. The junction had 11 bases not matched to a gene; V was cut back by 6 bases and J by 2 bases. Germline assignment: CDR1 MNHEY and CDR2 SMNVEV (reference sequence). This CDR3 is built from 18 residues. The CDR3 DNA is TGTGCCAGCAGCCGACTTTGGGACAGGGAGGCTGGGGCCAACGTCCTGACTTTC. Translating it yields CASSRLWDREAGANVLTF.

V and J are TRBV11-2 and TRBJ1-3; D remains ambiguous. Germline V gene sequence: CDR1 SGHAT, CDR2 FQNNGV. This CDR3 region has 15 residues. V lost 1 base and J lost 0, with 7 bases in between. CDR3 coding DNA: TGTGCCAGCAGCTTAGCCCGGAGCTCTGGAAACACCATATATTTT. Translation gives CASSLARSSGNTIYF. Together with reference TRBV11-2 and TRBJ1-3, the CDR3 gives the full variable domain: EAGVAQSPRYKIIEKRQSVAFWCNPISGHATLYWYQQILGQGPKLLIQFQNNGVVDDSQLPKDRFSAERLKGVDSTLKIQPAKLEDSAVYLCASSLARSSGNTIYFGEGSWLTVV.

V usage is TRBV5-8 and J usage is TRBJ1-5; a possible D gene is TRBD1 (5 bases). The CDR3 spans 15 residues. Germline V gene data show CDR1 as SGHTS and CDR2 as YDEGEE. V was cut by 4 bases and J by 0 bases, with 11 bases left in between. The CDR3 sequence is CASSQGALSNQPQHF. CDR3 DNA sequence: TGTGCCAGCAGCCAAGGGGCCCTTAGCAATCAGCCCCAGCATTTT.

The chain joins TRBV2 to TRBJ2-2, with D unresolved. Trimming took 5 bases from V and 4 from J, leaving 14 bases between them. The germline gives CDR1 SNHLY, CDR2 FYNNEI. The CDR3 is made up of 15 amino acids. Here the CDR3 DNA reads TGTGCCAGCAGTTTTGCAGTTAGAGGCACCGGGGAGCTGTTTTTT. This codes for CASSFAVRGTGELFF.

The sample holds one count of this clone. This chain joins TRBV24-1 and TRBJ2-1, with a weak D call TRBD1 (6 bases). Trimming left V 5 bases short and J 9 bases short, with 13 bases between. The CDR3 spans 13 residues. Per the germline V gene, CDR1 is KGHDR and CDR2 is SFDVKD. CDR3 residues: CATSATGFPEQFF. CDR3 sequence (DNA): TGTGCCACCAGTGCCACAGGGTTCCCTGAGCAGTTCTTC.

The chain recombines TRBV2 with TRBJ1-3; possibly TRBD1 for D (6 bases). Germline CDR1 SNHLY, CDR2 FYNNEI. The CDR3 totals 14 residues. Trimming removed 7 bases at V and 4 bases at J, with 14 bases between. DNA of the CDR3: TGTGCCAGCAAACCGGGTACAGGGGGAAACACCATATATTTT. It encodes CASKPGTGGNTIYF. Drawing the rest from reference TRBV2 and TRBJ1-3, the complete variable domain is EPEVTQTPSHQVTQMGQEVILRCVPISNHLYFYWYRQILGQKVEFLVSFYNNEISEKSEIFDDQFSVERPDGSNFTLKIRSTKLEDSAMYFCASKPGTGGNTIYFGEGSWLTVV.

The chain uses TRBV13 and TRBJ2-5; a possible D gene is TRBD2 (7 bases). CDR3 length equals 16 residues. V was pared by 11 bases and J by 4 bases, with 26 bases between. The V gene's germline CDR1 is PRHDT and CDR2 FYEKMQ (reference sequence). CDR3 sequence (DNA): TGTGCCCGCTGCTTTACGGGGGCGGGGGTCACAGAGACCCAGTACTTC. Translation: CARCFTGAGVTETQYF.

The CDR3 sequence is CASSIQGSGNTEAFF. The CDR3, as DNA: TGTGCCAGTAGTATACAGGGGAGTGGGAACACTGAAGCTTTCTTT. J is TRBJ1-1 and V is TRBV19; TRBD1 is a possible D gene (6 bases). The CDR3 runs to 15 residues. The germline V and J ends were trimmed by 2 bases and 1 base, with 11 bases remaining between them. Germline V lookup: CDR1 LNHDA, CDR2 SQIVND (reference sequence).

The CDR3: CASSLAALAGDRIWETQYF. The CDR3 DNA reads TGTGCCAGCAGCTTAGCAGCATTAGCGGGGGACCGCATATGGGAGACCCAGTACTTC. The chain is built from TRBV7-9 and TRBJ2-5; 9 nucleotides align to TRBD2. Unmatched junction bases numbered 16, after V lost 0 bases and J lost 5 bases. This CDR3 is 19 amino acids long. In germline, CDR1 is SEHNR, CDR2 FQNEAQ (reference sequence).

The chain combines TRBV29-1 with TRBJ1-1; D is possibly TRBD1 (5 bases). Deletions cut 1 base from V and 0 bases from J, with 9 bases between. Germline assignment: CDR1 SQVTM and CDR2 ANQGSEA. This CDR3 is 14 amino acids long. CDR3 nucleotides: TGCAGCGTTGAAGTTGGGGCCTTGAACACTGAAGCTTTCTTT. This codes for CSVEVGALNTEAFF.

The genes are TRBV12-3 or TRBV12-4 and TRBJ1-2, with a weak D call TRBD1 (6 bases). The CDR3 contains 13 residues. V was clipped by 3 bases and J by 4 bases, with 9 bases between them. The CDR3 region has the DNA TGTGCCAGCAGTTTGGACAGTTTCTATGGCTACACCTTC. It translates to CASSLDSFYGYTF.

The rearrangement links TRBV5-1 to TRBJ2-2; D ambiguous. V lost 3 bases to trimming and J lost 7 bases, with 16 bases between them. The CDR3 runs 15 residues. The germline gives CDR1 SGHRS, CDR2 YFSETQ. Written as DNA, the CDR3 is TGCGCCAGCAGCTCCATTATTCGTTGGAGCGGGGAGCTGTTTTTT. Its protein is CASSSIIRWSGELFF.

The CDR3 DNA sequence: TGTGCCAGCAGCGCGGGGAGTCTGACTGAAGCTTTCTTT. It is translated as CASSAGSLTEAFF. The chain couples TRBV9 to TRBJ1-1; D gene uncertain. There are 13 residues in the CDR3. Germline assignment: CDR1 SGDLS and CDR2 YYNGEE. The V end was cut by 3 bases, the J end by 5 bases, with 11 bases between. Combining the CDR3 with reference TRBV9 and TRBJ1-1 gives the whole variable domain DSGVTQTPKHLITATGQRVTLRCSPRSGDLSVYWYQQSLDQGLQFLIQYYNGEERAKGNILERFSAQQFPDLHSELNLSSLELGDSALYFCASSAGSLTEAFFGQGTRLTVV.

This chain uses TRBV9 with TRBJ1-1; 8 bases align to TRBD1. Germline values: CDR1 SGDLS, CDR2 YYNGEE. Trimming removed 3 bases from V and 3 bases from J; junction bases left unmatched: 7. This CDR3 has 15 residues. Written as DNA, the CDR3 is TGTGCCAGCAGCGGAACTGGACAGGGAGACACTGAAGCTTTCTTT. This encodes CASSGTGQGDTEAFF.

The chain links TRBV24-1 to TRBJ2-1; the match to TRBD1 covers 8 bases. Germline V CDR1 and CDR2: KGHDR, SFDVKD. V shed 3 bases and J 0 bases; nucleotides not matched to a gene: 9. The CDR3 is 18 residues long. CDR3 residues: CATSDPETGTGSYNEQFF. CDR3 DNA sequence: TGTGCCACCAGTGATCCGGAAACCGGGACAGGCTCCTACAATGAGCAGTTCTTC.

This chain connects TRBV10-3 to TRBJ2-1; 9 bases are shared with TRBD2. Germline values: CDR1 ENHRY, CDR2 SYGVKD. This CDR3 is built from 15 residues. Trimming cost V 0 bases and J 7 bases; bases outside gene matches: 4. CDR3 nucleotides: TGTGCCATCAGTGAGTCTGGGCTAGCGGGGAATGAGCAGTTCTTC. Protein product: CAISESGLAGNEQFF.

The CDR3 here is CASSPGTGAYEQYV. Written as DNA, the CDR3 is TGTGCCAGCAGCCCGGGGACAGGAGCCTACGAGCAGTACGTC. The V and J genes are TRBV13 and TRBJ2-7; 8 nucleotides line up with TRBD1. Germline values: CDR1 PRHDT, CDR2 FYEKMQ (reference sequence). Losses at the gene ends were 5 bases for V and 2 bases for J; bases not matched to a gene: 5. This CDR3 contains 14 residues.

The V call is TRBV28, the J call TRBJ1-2; a weak D match, TRBD1 (5 bases). Between the trimmed V and J ends, which lost 3 bases and 7 bases, there was a span of 21 bases. In germline, CDR1 is MDHEN, CDR2 SYDVKM. The CDR3 is 16 amino acids. CDR3 protein: CASSFVHVGQGLGYTF. As DNA, the CDR3 is TGTGCCAGCAGTTTTGTTCATGTTGGGCAGGGTCTTGGCTACACCTTC.

The V gene is TRBV9, the J gene TRBJ2-3; possibly TRBD2 for D (7 bases). Germline V gives CDR1 SGDLS, CDR2 YYNGEE. The CDR3 length is 15 residues. V dropped 2 bases and J dropped 1 base, with 11 bases sitting between them. The CDR3 sequence: CASSVRGGRTDTQYF. The CDR3 coding sequence is TGTGCCAGCAGCGTCCGCGGGGGCCGCACAGATACGCAGTATTTT.

The chain links TRBV12-3 or TRBV12-4 to TRBJ1-1; possibly TRBD1 for D (6 bases). Trimming shortened V by 5 bases and J by 6 bases, and 10 bases separated the two germline ends. CDR3 size: 12 residues. CDR3 loop: CASSAPGAEAFF. CDR3 bases: TGTGCCAGCAGTGCGCCAGGGGCTGAAGCTTTCTTT.

This rearrangement joins TRBV3-1 (or the pseudogene TRBV3-2) to TRBJ2-2; D is possibly TRBD2 (6 bases). This CDR3 has 19 amino acids. Per germline, CDR1 LGHDT and CDR2 YNNKEL (reference sequence). The germline V and J ends were trimmed by 4 bases and 0 bases, with 21 bases remaining between them. The CDR3 loop reads CASSLMRGGHNPNTGELFF. Written as DNA, the CDR3 is TGTGCCAGCAGCCTAATGAGGGGAGGTCATAATCCGAACACCGGGGAGCTGTTTTTT.